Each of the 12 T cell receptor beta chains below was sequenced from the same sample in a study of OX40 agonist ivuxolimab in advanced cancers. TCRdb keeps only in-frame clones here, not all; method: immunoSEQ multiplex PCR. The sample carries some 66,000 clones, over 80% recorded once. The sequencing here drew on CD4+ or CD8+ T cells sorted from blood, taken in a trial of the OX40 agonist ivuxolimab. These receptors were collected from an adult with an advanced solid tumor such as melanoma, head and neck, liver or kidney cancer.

The CDR3 DNA reads TGCGCCAGCAGCTGGTGGGGTCAGTACATCGAGACCCAGTACTTC. Protein sequence: CASSWWGQYIETQYF. The chain recombines TRBV5-1 with TRBJ2-5; D is unresolved. The CDR3 consists of 15 residues. Trimming stripped 3 bases from V and 5 bases from J, with 17 bases between. The germline V gene encodes CDR1 SGHRS and CDR2 YFSETQ.

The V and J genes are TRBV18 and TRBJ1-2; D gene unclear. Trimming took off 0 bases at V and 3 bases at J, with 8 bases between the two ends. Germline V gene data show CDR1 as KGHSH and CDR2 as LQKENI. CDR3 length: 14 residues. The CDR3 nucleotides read TGTGCCAGCTCACCACCAGGGAATTACTATGGCTACACCTTC. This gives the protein CASSPPGNYYGYTF.

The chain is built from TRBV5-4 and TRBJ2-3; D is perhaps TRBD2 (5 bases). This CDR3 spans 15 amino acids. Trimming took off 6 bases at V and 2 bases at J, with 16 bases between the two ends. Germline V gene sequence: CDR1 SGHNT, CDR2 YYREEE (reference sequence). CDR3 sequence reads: CASKSGSGNTDTQYF. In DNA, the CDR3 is TGTGCCAGCAAATCGGGGTCGGGCAACACAGATACGCAGTATTTT.

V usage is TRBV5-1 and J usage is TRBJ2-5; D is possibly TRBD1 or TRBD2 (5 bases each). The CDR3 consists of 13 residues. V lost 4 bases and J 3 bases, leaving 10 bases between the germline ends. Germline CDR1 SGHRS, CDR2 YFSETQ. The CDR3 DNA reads TGCGCCAGCAGCATCGGGACCAAAGAGACCCAGTACTTC. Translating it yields CASSIGTKETQYF.

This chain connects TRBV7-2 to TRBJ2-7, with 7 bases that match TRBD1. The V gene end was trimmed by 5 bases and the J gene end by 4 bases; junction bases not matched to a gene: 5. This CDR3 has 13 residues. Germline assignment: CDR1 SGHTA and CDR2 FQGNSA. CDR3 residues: CASSPGQNYEQYF. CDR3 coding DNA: TGTGCCAGCAGCCCGGGACAGAATTACGAGCAGTACTTC.

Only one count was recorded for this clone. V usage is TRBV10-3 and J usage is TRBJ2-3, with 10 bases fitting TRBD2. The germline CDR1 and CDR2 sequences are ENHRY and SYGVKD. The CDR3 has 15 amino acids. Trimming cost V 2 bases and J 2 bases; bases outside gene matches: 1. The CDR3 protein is CAISEGTSVTDTQYF. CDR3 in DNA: TGTGCCATCAGTGAGGGGACTAGCGTCACAGATACGCAGTATTTT.

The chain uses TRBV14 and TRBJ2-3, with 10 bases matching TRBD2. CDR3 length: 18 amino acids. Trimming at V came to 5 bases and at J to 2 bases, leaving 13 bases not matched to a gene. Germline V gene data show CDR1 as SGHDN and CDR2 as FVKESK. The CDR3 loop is CASSSRMGLAGVTDTQYF. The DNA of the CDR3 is TGTGCCAGCAGCTCCCGTATGGGGCTAGCGGGAGTCACAGATACGCAGTATTTT.

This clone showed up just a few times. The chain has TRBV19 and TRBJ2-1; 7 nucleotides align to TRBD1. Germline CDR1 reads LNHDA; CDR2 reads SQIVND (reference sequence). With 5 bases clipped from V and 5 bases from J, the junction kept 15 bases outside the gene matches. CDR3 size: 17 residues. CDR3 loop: CASSLNPPGGYNNEQFF. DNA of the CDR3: TGTGCCAGTAGTCTCAACCCCCCAGGGGGTTACAACAATGAGCAGTTCTTC.

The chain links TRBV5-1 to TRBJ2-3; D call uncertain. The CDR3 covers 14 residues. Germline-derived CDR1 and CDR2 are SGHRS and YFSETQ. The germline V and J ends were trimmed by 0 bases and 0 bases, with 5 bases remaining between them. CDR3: CASSLGQSTDTQYF. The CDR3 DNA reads TGCGCCAGCAGCTTGGGCCAGAGCACAGATACGCAGTATTTT.

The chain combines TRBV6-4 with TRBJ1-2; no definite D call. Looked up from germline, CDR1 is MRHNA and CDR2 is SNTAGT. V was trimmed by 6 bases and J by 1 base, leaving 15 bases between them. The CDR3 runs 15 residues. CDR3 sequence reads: CASSVEGGSNYGYTF. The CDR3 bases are TGTGCCAGCAGCGTAGAGGGAGGCAGTAACTATGGCTACACCTTC.

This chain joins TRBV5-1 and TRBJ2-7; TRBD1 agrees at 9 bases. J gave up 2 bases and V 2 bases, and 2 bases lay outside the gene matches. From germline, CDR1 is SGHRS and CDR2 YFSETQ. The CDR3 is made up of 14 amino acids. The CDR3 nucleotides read TGCGCCAGCAGCTTCACAGGGGGCCCCTACGAGCAGTACTTC. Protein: CASSFTGGPYEQYF.

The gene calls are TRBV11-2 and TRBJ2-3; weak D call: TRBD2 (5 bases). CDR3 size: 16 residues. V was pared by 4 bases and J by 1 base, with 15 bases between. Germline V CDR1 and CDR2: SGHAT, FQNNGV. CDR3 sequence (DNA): TGTGCCAGCAGCTCCGACCGGGGATTTCGCACAGATACGCAGTATTTT. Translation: CASSSDRGFRTDTQYF.